These 5 T cell receptor beta chains were all obtained from the same sample, sequenced in a study of Ad26.COV2.S vaccination and SARS-CoV-2 variants. Treatment: around 19 received Ad26.COV2.S at low or high dose, single or two shots; about 5 received placebo; per-sample allocation not given. After the first vaccine or placebo injection, samples were drawn on day 63. Sequencing used immunoSEQ multiplex PCR; TCRdb keeps in-frame clones, though not all of them. Here the sample spans approximately 460,000 clones, around 89% being singletons. The sample consisted of peripheral blood, taken in a trial of Ad26.COV2.S vaccine versus placebo. The receptors originated from a person between 18 and 60 years old who received the Ad26.COV2.S COVID-19 vaccine or a placebo.

This clone was detected only once. The CDR3 loop is CASSSVTGGNYGYTF. The CDR3 DNA is TGTGCCAGTAGTAGCGTCACAGGGGGCAACTATGGCTACACCTTC. This sequence joins TRBV19 and TRBJ1-2, with 9 nucleotides matching TRBD1. The trim removed 4 bases at V and 2 bases at J, leaving 5 bases unmatched. The CDR3 runs to 15 residues. Germline V gene lookup returns CDR1 LNHDA and CDR2 SQIVND (reference sequence).

This chain uses TRBV6-2 or TRBV6-3 with TRBJ1-1, with D unresolved. The CDR3 runs 12 residues. The V end was cut by 0 bases, the J end by 4 bases, with 3 bases between. Germline assignment: CDR1 MNHEY and CDR2 SVGEGT. The CDR3 DNA reads TGTGCCAGCAGTTACTCTCGCACTGAAGCTTTCTTT. Protein: CASSYSRTEAFF.

This rearrangement joins TRBV28 to TRBJ2-1, with D unclear. CDR3 size: 14 residues. Trimming left V 7 bases short and J 0 bases short, with 10 bases between. Looked up from germline, CDR1 is MDHEN and CDR2 is SYDVKM. The CDR3 nucleotides read TGTGCCAGCACTGGTTTGAGCTCCTACAATGAGCAGTTCTTC. Translation gives CASTGLSSYNEQFF.

This clone came up a few times. The chain links TRBV7-9 to TRBJ2-2; TRBD2 agrees at 10 bases. The V gene end was trimmed by 4 bases and the J gene end by 1 base; junction bases not matched to a gene: 3. Germline V gene lookup returns CDR1 SEHNR and CDR2 FQNEAQ (reference sequence). The CDR3 is 16 residues long. In DNA, the CDR3 is TGTGCCAGCAGCTCAAGGACTAGCGGGAACACCGGGGAGCTGTTTTTT. Translation: CASSSRTSGNTGELFF.

The chain recombines TRBV11-3 with TRBJ2-1; 8 nucleotides align to TRBD1. In germline, CDR1 is SGHNT, CDR2 YENEEA. The CDR3 consists of 12 residues. V dropped 5 bases and J dropped 6; count of bases not matched to a gene: 0. In DNA, the CDR3 is TGTGCCAGCAGCCAGGGGGCCAATGAGCAGTTCTTC. Amino acid sequence: CASSQGANEQFF.